A selection of T cell receptor beta chains follows, all from one sample in a study of post-analysis software for immune sequencing data. TCRdb itself ran the PCR reads through MiXCR, one entry per CDR3 protein. The table lists roughly 800,000 distinct CDR3 sequences, 46% of them singletons. The sequenced sample consisted of blood. These receptors were obtained from a girl aged 5-17 years with multiple sclerosis. Each CDR3 is given with its conserved first and last residue. The D gene is left open where the match is weak. Some rows have no size entry. The others give once, few or many, or a class for an expanded clone.

j_call	v_call	d_call	clone_size	cdr3_aa	cdr3_nt
TRBJ1-1	TRBV10-3	-	-	CAISESQVLNTEAFF	TGTGCCATCAGTGAGTCGCAGGTCCTGAACACTGAAGCTTTCTTT
TRBJ1-2	TRBV7-8	-	-	CASSLVEGGYTF	TGTGCCAGCAGCTTAGTCGAAGGGGGCTACACCTTC
TRBJ2-5	TRBV7-2	-	-	CASSASVETQYF	TGTGCCAGCAGCGCCTCGGTAGAGACCCAGTACTTC
TRBJ2-3	TRBV5-1	-	-	CASSFQDGSTDTQYF	TGCGCCAGCAGCTTCCAGGACGGGTCCACAGATACGCAGTATTTT
TRBJ2-5	TRBV15	TRBD2	few	CATRSSGVRETQYF	TGTGCCACCAGGTCTAGCGGGGTTCGAGAGACCCAGTACTTC
TRBJ2-3	TRBV6-2/TRBV6-3	-	few	CASSYFGLTDTQYF	TGTGCCAGCAGTTACTTCGGCCTAACAGATACGCAGTATTTT
TRBJ2-3	TRBV2	-	-	CASLATDTQYF	TGTGCCAGCCTTGCAACAGATACGCAGTATTTT
TRBJ2-3	TRBV5-1	TRBD2	-	CASSSYLAGEGTDTQYF	TGCGCCAGCAGCTCCTACCTAGCGGGAGAGGGCACAGATACGCAGTATTTT
TRBJ2-2	TRBV20-1	-	-	CSARGPGELFF	TGCAGTGCTAGAGGGCCCGGGGAGCTGTTTTTT
TRBJ1-5	TRBV30	-	once	CAWSYSNQPQHF	TGTGCCTGGAGTTACAGCAATCAGCCCCAGCATTTT
TRBJ1-2	TRBV28	-	few	CASSHHRVGYGYTF	TGTGCCAGCAGCCATCACAGGGTCGGTTATGGCTACACCTTC
TRBJ2-7	TRBV20-1	TRBD1	-	CSAEQSDRGAYEQYF	TGCAGTGCTGAACAAAGCGACAGGGGGGCCTACGAGCAGTACTTC
TRBJ1-1	TRBV29-1	TRBD1	-	CSVEVLGQVNTEAFF	TGCAGCGTTGAAGTGTTGGGACAGGTTAACACTGAAGCTTTCTTT
TRBJ1-1	TRBV4-1	TRBD1	-	CASSQPTGVEAFF	TGCGCCAGCAGCCAGCCCACAGGGGTTGAAGCTTTCTTT
TRBJ2-7	TRBV20-1	TRBD2	-	CSAPHGGSGRAGYNEQYF	TGCAGTGCCCCCCATGGCGGTAGCGGGAGGGCCGGGTACAATGAGCAGTACTTC
TRBJ2-1	TRBV6-6	-	-	CASSLVGNNEQFF	TGTGCCAGCAGTTTAGTGGGGAACAATGAGCAGTTCTTC
TRBJ2-5	TRBV7-2	-	few	CASSIFGRAKETQYF	TGTGCCAGCAGCATATTTGGCAGGGCCAAAGAGACCCAGTACTTC
TRBJ2-7	TRBV28	TRBD2	-	CASNQLREDYEQYF	TGTGCCAGCAACCAGCTGCGGGAGGACTACGAGCAGTACTTC
TRBJ2-7	TRBV5-6	-	-	CASSFATGTLTYEQYF	TGTGCCAGCAGCTTCGCCACCGGGACTCTAACCTACGAGCAGTACTTC
TRBJ2-7	TRBV28	-	-	CASSGAVYEQYF	TGTGCCAGCAGCGGGGCGGTCTACGAGCAGTACTTC
TRBJ2-5	TRBV4-3	-	few	CASSQDLRGWETQYF	TGCGCCAGCAGCCAAGATCTACGAGGGTGGGAGACCCAGTACTTC
TRBJ2-5	TRBV7-2	-	-	CASSLLTLQRETQYF	TGTGCCAGCAGCTTATTGACGCTTCAGCGGGAGACCCAGTACTTC
TRBJ2-3	TRBV2	-	few	CASSGWTANTDTQYF	TGTGCCAGCAGTGGGTGGACAGCGAACACAGATACGCAGTATTTT
TRBJ1-1	TRBV24-1	-	-	CATSEEGGTEAFF	TGTGCCACCAGTGAAGAGGGCGGCACTGAAGCTTTCTTT
TRBJ2-7	TRBV5-6	-	-	CASSSGHTFEQYF	TGTGCCAGCAGCTCAGGACATACGTTCGAGCAGTACTTC
TRBJ2-7	TRBV9	-	-	CASSVDGGAVYEQYF	TGTGCCAGCAGCGTAGACGGAGGGGCCGTTTACGAGCAGTACTTC
TRBJ2-5	TRBV7-9	-	few	CASSPGVDQETQYF	TGTGCCAGCAGCCCCGGGGTAGACCAAGAGACCCAGTACTTC
TRBJ1-5	TRBV7-8	-	-	CASTTWVTRPQHF	TGTGCCAGCACCACCTGGGTCACCCGGCCCCAGCATTTT
TRBJ1-1	TRBV20-1	-	few	CSAHQGWTEAFF	TGCAGTGCACATCAGGGCTGGACTGAAGCTTTCTTT
TRBJ2-1	TRBV3-1	-	-	CASSQGGPARYNEQFF	TGTGCCAGCAGCCAAGGGGGGCCGGCTCGATACAATGAGCAGTTCTTC
TRBJ2-1	TRBV7-3	TRBD2	-	CASSSGLGDEQFF	TGTGCCAGCAGCTCGGGACTAGGCGATGAGCAGTTCTTC
TRBJ2-7	TRBV4-1	-	-	CASSQDLGEGGYEQYF	TGCGCCAGCAGCCAAGATCTTGGTGAGGGGGGCTACGAGCAGTACTTC
TRBJ2-7	TRBV7-7	-	once	CASSPSGAGVHEQYF	TGTGCTAGCAGCCCGTCCGGGGCAGGGGTCCACGAGCAGTACTTC
TRBJ2-3	TRBV29-1	-	many	CSVEADTQYF	TGCAGCGTTGAGGCAGATACGCAGTATTTT
TRBJ2-3	TRBV2	-	-	CASRDRGRSTDTQYF	TGTGCCAGCAGAGATCGGGGGAGATCCACAGATACGCAGTATTTT
TRBJ2-1	TRBV12-3/TRBV12-4	TRBD2	-	CASNFARTSGLNNEQFF	TGTGCCAGCAATTTCGCCAGAACTAGCGGGCTAAACAATGAGCAGTTCTTC
TRBJ2-1	TRBV3-1	TRBD2	few	CASSIGLAPHDEQFF	TGTGCCAGCAGCATCGGACTAGCGCCACACGATGAGCAGTTCTTC
TRBJ2-4	TRBV29-1	-	few	CSVRGISQNIQYF	TGCAGCGTTCGGGGAATATCCCAAAACATTCAGTACTTC
TRBJ2-5	TRBV28	-	few	CASSLAVYQETQYF	TGTGCCAGCAGTTTAGCAGTGTACCAAGAGACCCAGTACTTC
TRBJ2-7	TRBV24-1	TRBD1	-	CATSATPGQGSGSSYEQYF	TGTGCCACCAGTGCCACTCCGGGACAGGGTTCCGGGAGCTCCTACGAGCAGTACTTC
TRBJ1-2	TRBV9	-	-	CASSHPDGVNYGYTF	TGTGCCAGCAGCCACCCCGATGGGGTTAACTATGGCTACACCTTC
TRBJ2-1	TRBV6-6	TRBD2	few	CASTYPGLAGQEEQFF	TGTGCCAGCACCTACCCGGGACTAGCGGGCCAAGAAGAGCAGTTCTTC
TRBJ2-5	TRBV5-1	-	-	CASSRGTHQETQYF	TGCGCCAGCAGCAGGGGGACACACCAAGAGACCCAGTACTTC
TRBJ2-1	TRBV12-3/TRBV12-4	TRBD2	-	CASRVAGSHNEQFF	TGTGCCAGCAGGGTAGCGGGATCTCACAATGAGCAGTTCTTC
TRBJ2-5	TRBV15	TRBD2	few	CATSRDSLAGGMGETQYF	TGTGCCACCAGCAGAGATTCCCTAGCGGGAGGGATGGGAGAGACCCAGTACTTC
TRBJ2-1	TRBV7-9	TRBD2	-	CASSLVSAGGSYNEQFF	TGTGCCAGCAGCTTAGTATCTGCGGGAGGTTCCTACAATGAGCAGTTCTTC
TRBJ2-5	TRBV9	TRBD2	-	CASSDARLAGRETQYF	TGTGCCAGCAGCGACGCAAGACTAGCGGGACGGGAGACCCAGTACTTC
TRBJ2-1	TRBV12-3/TRBV12-4	-	-	CASSFGPTSNEQFF	TGTGCCAGCAGCTTCGGACCGACTAGCAATGAGCAGTTCTTC
TRBJ1-2	TRBV6-5	TRBD1	once	CASSYGTGTLYTF	TGTGCCAGCAGTTACGGGACAGGGACACTCTACACCTTC
TRBJ2-1	TRBV24-1	-	-	CANPPQRNSYNEQFF	TGTGCCAACCCTCCCCAGCGCAACTCCTACAATGAGCAGTTCTTC
TRBJ2-7	TRBV4-1	-	-	CASSQDRLDEQYF	TGCGCCAGCAGCCAAGATCGCCTAGACGAGCAGTACTTC
TRBJ2-7	TRBV15	-	-	CATSRDEGPSPYEQYF	TGTGCCACCAGCAGAGATGAAGGGCCATCCCCCTACGAGCAGTACTTC
TRBJ2-5	TRBV6-5	-	-	CASSLTPDGGRTQYF	TGTGCCAGCAGTTTGACCCCGGACGGGGGCAGGACCCAGTACTTC
TRBJ1-1	TRBV9	TRBD1	-	CASSVGLGQMDTEAFF	TGTGCCAGCAGCGTAGGTCTGGGACAGATGGACACTGAAGCTTTCTTT
TRBJ2-3	TRBV7-2	-	-	CASSHDWEDTQYF	TGTGCCAGCAGTCACGACTGGGAAGATACGCAGTATTTT
TRBJ2-7	TRBV9	-	-	CASSVVQGSEQYF	TGTGCCAGCAGCGTAGTTCAGGGGAGCGAGCAGTACTTC
TRBJ2-5	TRBV7-2	TRBD2	-	CASRSGLAGGNEQYF	TGTGCCAGCAGGTCAGGACTAGCGGGAGGCAATGAGCAGTACTTC